The 16 T cell receptor beta chains below were found in one sample sequenced in a study of blood T cell repertoires in COVID-19. Data came from immunoSEQ multiplex PCR; TCRdb stores just in-frame clones and leaves some out. The sample consists of about 200,000 clones, over 75% of them appearing once. The sequenced sample consisted of peripheral blood. These receptors all stem from a person aged 70 to 79 with COVID-19, enrolled during active disease.

The chain is built from TRBV12-3 or TRBV12-4 and TRBJ1-1, with a weak D call TRBD1 (5 bases). This CDR3 has 13 amino acids. The V gene lost 6 bases and the J gene lost 6 bases, with 14 bases spanning the gap. CDR3 DNA: TGTGCCAGCAGAGTAGACAGTCGTCCTGAAGCTTTCTTT. It is translated as CASRVDSRPEAFF.

This clone was counted only a few times. The chain is built from TRBV28 and TRBJ1-6; D not certain. Germline CDR1 and CDR2: MDHEN and SYDVKM. The CDR3 sequence is 15 residues long. Trimming stripped 3 bases from V and 4 bases from J, with 10 bases between. CDR3 sequence reads: CASSLASLYNSPLHF. The CDR3 DNA reads as TGTGCCAGCAGTTTGGCAAGTCTGTATAATTCACCCCTCCACTTT.

This rearrangement joins TRBV4-1 to TRBJ2-3; 15 bases match TRBD2. Trimming took 4 bases from V and 2 from J; bases not matched to a gene: 4. There are 17 residues in the CDR3. CDR1 and CDR2 (germline): MGHRA, YSYEKL. CDR3 DNA sequence: TGCGCCAGCAGCCGGACTAGCGGGGGGGCTAACACAGATACGCAGTATTTT. It encodes CASSRTSGGANTDTQYF.

The rearrangement joins TRBV25-1 to TRBJ2-7, with 7 bases lining up with TRBD2. CDR3 length: 15 amino acids. The junction had 7 bases not matched to a gene; V was cut back by 3 bases and J by 2 bases. CDR1 and CDR2 (germline): MGHDK, SYGVNS. As DNA, the CDR3 is TGTGCCAGCAGTGAGGCTGGGAGGGTCCCCTACGAGCAGTACTTC. Translating it yields CASSEAGRVPYEQYF.

The rearrangement joins TRBV5-1 to TRBJ2-2; 8 nucleotides agree with TRBD1. This CDR3 is built from 15 residues. V lost 2 bases to trimming and J lost 6 bases; unmatched junction nucleotides: 6. Germline V lookup: CDR1 SGHRS, CDR2 YFSETQ. The CDR3 sequence: CASSLRTGRAGELFF. The CDR3 region has the DNA TGCGCCAGCAGCTTACGGACAGGGCGGGCCGGGGAGCTGTTTTTT.

This clone was picked up a small number of times. The V call is TRBV4-1, the J call TRBJ2-7, with 9 bases lining up with TRBD1. V shed 0 bases, J shed 6 bases, and the junction held 18 bases outside the gene matches. The CDR3 totals 19 residues. Germline lookup yields CDR1 MGHRA and CDR2 YSYEKL. CDR3 protein: CASSQDVYGGQGRSREQYF. Written as DNA, the CDR3 is TGCGCCAGCAGCCAAGATGTTTACGGAGGACAGGGGCGAAGCCGCGAGCAGTACTTC.

CDR3 sequence: CASSINPGLAGGLYEQYF. The CDR3 DNA reads as TGTGCCAGTAGTATTAACCCGGGACTAGCGGGAGGCCTCTACGAGCAGTACTTC. This sequence joins TRBV19 and TRBJ2-7; 15 bases fit TRBD2. Trimming at V came to 3 bases and at J to 3 bases, leaving 9 bases not matched to a gene. The V gene's germline CDR1 is LNHDA and CDR2 SQIVND (reference sequence). The CDR3 sequence is 18 residues long.

V and J are TRBV14 and TRBJ2-4; no clear D. V lost 1 base and J lost 0, with 4 bases in between. Germline V gene lookup returns CDR1 SGHDN and CDR2 FVKESK. The CDR3 consists of 14 residues. Here the CDR3 reads CASSQGIAKNIQYF. The CDR3 DNA reads as TGTGCCAGCAGCCAAGGTATAGCCAAAAACATTCAGTACTTC.

The chain employs TRBV4-1 and TRBJ2-2, with a weak D call TRBD1 (6 bases). This CDR3 has 13 residues. The ends were cut back, 1 base at V and 6 bases at J, with 6 bases in the middle. CDR1 and CDR2 from the germline V gene are MGHRA and YSYEKL. The CDR3 nucleotides read TGCGCCAGCAGCCAAGGGGGGCCCGGGGAGCTGTTTTTT. Translating gives CASSQGGPGELFF.

The chain links TRBV30 to TRBJ2-3; 8 bases agree with TRBD2. CDR3 size: 13 residues. From germline, CDR1 is GTSNPN and CDR2 SVGIG (reference sequence). The V and J ends lost 2 bases and 6 bases, in that order; junction bases with no gene match: 4. Here the CDR3 DNA reads TGTGCCTGGAGTTCCAGCGGGAGTGATACGCAGTATTTT. As protein: CAWSSSGSDTQYF.

The table lists this clone with a few counts. The J gene is TRBJ1-6, the V gene TRBV6-5, with a tentative D call TRBD1 (5 bases). The germline V gene encodes CDR1 MNHEY and CDR2 SVGAGI. With 6 bases removed from V and 8 bases from J, the gap between germline ends came to 14 bases. This CDR3 comprises 14 residues. CDR3 residues: CASRPQGQDSPLHF. The CDR3 DNA is TGTGCCAGCAGGCCCCAGGGTCAAGATTCACCCCTCCACTTT.

V is TRBV27 and J is TRBJ1-2; 11 bases match TRBD1. This CDR3 is built from 15 residues. V was pared by 5 bases and J by 0 bases, with 2 bases of the junction left unmatched. Looked up from germline, CDR1 is MNHEY and CDR2 is SMNVEV (reference sequence). The CDR3 DNA reads as TGTGCCAGCAGTGGGGGACAGGGGGCTAACTATGGCTACACCTTC. This translates into CASSGGQGANYGYTF.

The rearrangement links TRBV3-1 (or the pseudogene TRBV3-2) to TRBJ2-5; 9 bases line up with TRBD2. The CDR3 loop spans 15 amino acids. V lost 3 bases, J lost 1 base, and 3 bases stayed unmatched. Looked up from germline, CDR1 is LGHDT and CDR2 is YNNKEL (reference sequence). CDR3 loop: CASSQSGGSQETQYF. DNA of the CDR3: TGTGCCAGCAGCCAGAGCGGGGGGTCCCAAGAGACCCAGTACTTC.

J is TRBJ1-5 and V is TRBV4-2; D is unresolved. Germline V gene lookup returns CDR1 LGHNA and CDR2 YNFKEQ. The length of the CDR3 is 13 residues. V lost 0 bases to trimming and J lost 6 bases, with 6 bases between them. The CDR3 coding sequence is TGTGCCAGCAGCCAAGATTTGAGTCAGCCCCAGCATTTT. Translating gives CASSQDLSQPQHF.

In this sample, this clone turned up once. The V call is TRBV28, the J call TRBJ1-5; 9 bases agree with TRBD1. Germline V gives CDR1 MDHEN, CDR2 SYDVKM. The length of the CDR3 is 14 residues. Trimming took 7 bases from V and 2 from J; bases not matched to a gene: 3. The CDR3 here is CASNRQGGNQPQHF. CDR3 DNA sequence: TGTGCCAGCAACAGACAGGGGGGCAATCAGCCCCAGCATTTT. The variable domain in full, completed from reference TRBV28 and TRBJ1-5, reads DVKVTQSSRYLVKRTGEKVFLECVQDMDHENMFWYRQDPGLGLRLIYFSYDVKMKEKGDIPEGYSVSREKKERFSLILESASTNQTSMYLCASNRQGGNQPQHFGDGTRLSIL.

The genes are TRBV9 and TRBJ2-2; TRBD2 agrees at 7 bases. J lost 7 bases, V lost 4 bases, and 16 bases had no gene match. The germline gives CDR1 SGDLS, CDR2 YYNGEE. The CDR3 spans 17 residues. The CDR3 reads CASSLPKRGGSVGELFF. In DNA form, the CDR3 reads TGTGCCAGCAGCCTACCAAAGCGGGGTGGCAGTGTCGGGGAGCTGTTTTTT.